This TCR beta chain was captured by sequencing in a study of blood T cells in healthy people across ages. Study outcomes and limitations: There were more naive CD4+ cells and higher diversity in long-lived donors than in aged donors.

For the second PCR, which ran for about 7 to 11 cycles, a sample-barcoded 5' primer and a J-beta primer mix were used. In TCRdb, the 5' RACE reads were re-called with MiXCR into one record per CDR3 protein. The data hold 1.2 million to 1.5 million distinct CDR3 sequences, with 59% observed a single time. Healthy Caucasian individuals from Russia aged roughly 6 to 100 were enrolled as donors. They isolated at least 6 million PBMCs from each sample. With regard to this clonotype: What it binds is not known.

CDR3 size: 13 residues. The germline V gene has CDR1 LGHNT and CDR2 FRNRAP. This chain joins TRBV12-5 and TRBJ2-7; TRBD1 might be the D (5 bases). Near its end, the DNA agrees better with TRBJ2-5, so the J call may be wrong. Sequences were obtained from blood. The TCR comes from a man aged 18-30 years in good health. The CDR3 nucleotides are TGTGCTACCTCCGGGCAGGGCAAAGAGACCCAGTACTTC. The encoded protein is CATSGQGKETQYF.